This T cell receptor (beta chain) was identified in a study of blood T cell repertoires in COVID-19. Study at large: COVID-19 samples from acute and convalescent phases originated in the United States, Italy and Spain. In each case, the material was cDNA or gDNA derived from T cells, B-cell-depleted T cells, or PBMCs.

Germline CDR1 reads KGHDR; CDR2 reads SFDVKD. V gave up 4 bases and J gave up 0 bases; unmatched junction bases: 3. CDR3 size: 17 residues. Original processing notes: Researchers report that nucleated cell counts were estimated from reference gene primer amplification. Sequencing was performed with immunoSEQ multiplex PCR; in TCRdb, only in-frame clones are kept and a portion is missing. The D gene and trimming were derived from the DNA, and the V and J assignments and clone size from that table. The sample has tens of thousands of clones; about 90% are singletons. The J gene is TRBJ2-2, the V gene TRBV24-1; 11 bases are a match to TRBD1. The sample taken for sequencing was peripheral blood. The clonotype originates from a woman aged 45-65 years with active or convalescent COVID-19. The CDR3 DNA reads as TGTGCCACCAGTGACCCGGGACAGGGGGCGAACACCGGGGAGCTGTTTTTT. Amino acid sequence: CATSDPGQGANTGELFF.